This T cell receptor (beta chain) emerged from a study of blood T cell repertoires in COVID-19. Overall study context: Samples of COVID-19 (acute and convalescent) were obtained from the United States, Italy and Spain. Sources were T cells, B-cell-depleted T cells, or PBMCs; the material itself was cDNA or gDNA.

Under the authors' procedure: Reference gene primers were amplified, and this amplification served to estimate nucleated cell counts. TCRdb keeps only in-frame clones here, not all; method: immunoSEQ multiplex PCR. That table furnishes V, J and clone size, whereas the DNA furnished D and trimming. The table lists fewer than 250,000 clones, around 89% of them singletons. The germline V gene encodes CDR1 SEHNR and CDR2 FQNEAQ (reference sequence). The V gene end was trimmed by 4 bases and the J gene end by 10 bases; junction bases not matched to a gene: 9. This CDR3 region has 16 residues. V gene TRBV7-9 combines with J gene TRBJ2-3, with TRBD2 matching 15 bases. Source material: peripheral blood. The sequence derives from a human donor in a cohort sampled during active COVID-19. The CDR3 nucleotides read TGTGCCAGCAGCTCTGGACTAGCGGGGGGGAGTATTTCGCAGTATTTT. Translating it yields CASSSGLAGGSISQYF.